The rows below give T cell receptor beta chains drawn from one sample of a study of T cells in Graves' hyperthyroidism and ophthalmopathy. TCRdb passed the multiplex PCR reads through MiXCR, listing each CDR3 protein once. The table lists tens of thousands of distinct CDR3 sequences, under 65% of them singletons. The sequenced sample was blood. All receptors come from a woman in her 40s with Graves' ophthalmopathy. CDR3s include the opening cysteine and the closing phenylalanine or tryptophan. A D gene is named only where the DNA matches it firmly. The size entry is marked missing in some rows and otherwise reads once, few, many or a size class.

J	size	D	V	CDR3
TRBJ1-2	NA	NA	TRBV24-1	CATSDLSYGYTF
TRBJ2-7	NA	TRBD2	TRBV7-2	CASSLEPLAGGHEQYF
TRBJ1-5	many	NA	TRBV12-3/TRBV12-4	CASSLGGGNQPQHF
TRBJ1-1	many	NA	TRBV27	CASSFTGADTEAFF
TRBJ1-3	NA	TRBD1	TRBV7-2	CASSTRQGRGRAGNTIYF
TRBJ2-5	many	TRBD1	TRBV19	CASSTGDREIEETQYF
TRBJ2-5	many	NA	TRBV4-2	CASSQRIEGETQYF
TRBJ1-5	NA	NA	TRBV15	CATSRDRHQPQHF
TRBJ2-7	NA	TRBD2	TRBV9	CASSERLAGGPSYEQYF
TRBJ1-1	NA	NA	TRBV28	CASRLWPGTRDTEAFF
TRBJ1-2	many	NA	TRBV6-2/TRBV6-3	CASGWDGLSPVYGYTF
TRBJ1-5	medium-sized	NA	TRBV29-1	CSVVWDSNQPQHF
TRBJ2-2	once	NA	TRBV6-4	CAIDGELFF
TRBJ2-1	many	TRBD2	TRBV19	CASSFGLAVSSYNEQFF
TRBJ2-2	many	TRBD2	TRBV19	CASRTLGLAGGPLRGELFF
TRBJ1-5	NA	NA	TRBV15	CATSRGEFGNQPQHF
TRBJ1-1	NA	NA	TRBV20-1	CRPHRDLNTEAFF
TRBJ2-1	NA	NA	TRBV6-5	CASRDYRNHRNEQSF
TRBJ2-5	NA	NA	TRBV10-2	CASIEQADQTQYF
TRBJ1-5	once	TRBD1	TRBV19	CASKEDRAYSNQPQHF
TRBJ2-3	NA	NA	TRBV25-1	CASSAEATRSDTQYF
TRBJ1-5	few	NA	TRBV30	CAWQTGQNQPQHF
TRBJ2-2	NA	NA	TRBV24-1	CATSDYGLRTGELFF
TRBJ2-5	many	TRBD2	TRBV20-1	CSARGSSGSWAGTQYF
TRBJ2-7	many	NA	TRBV3-1	CASSQGRGYEQYF
TRBJ2-2	medium-sized	NA	TRBV7-3	CASGTWGGELFF
TRBJ2-2	many	TRBD1	TRBV6-2/TRBV6-3	CASRNRGPGELFF
TRBJ1-6	medium-sized	NA	TRBV5-6	CASSLAHSPLHF
TRBJ2-7	many	NA	TRBV12-3/TRBV12-4	CASSLSRGWGSSYEQYF
TRBJ2-7	many	NA	TRBV6-5	CASSYSNRVDSEQYF
TRBJ1-5	NA	NA	TRBV19	CASSRGQGRGAQQF
TRBJ1-2	many	NA	TRBV12-3/TRBV12-4	CASSSSQGNYGYTF
TRBJ1-4	NA	NA	TRBV12-3/TRBV12-4	CASGSQGGDEKLFF
TRBJ2-1	once	TRBD2	TRBV19	CASSVYSGASYNEQFF
TRBJ2-5	many	TRBD1	TRBV9	CASSVDVRGQETQYF
TRBJ2-5	many	NA	TRBV5-1	CASSSRPGRSTQGTQYF
TRBJ2-7	NA	NA	TRBV7-2	CAGSRTGAGSYEQYF
TRBJ2-3	many	TRBD1	TRBV5-1	CASSLPAGGPTDTQYF
TRBJ2-3	many	TRBD2	TRBV20-1	CSATTSGGTAGTDTQYF
TRBJ1-6	NA	TRBD1	TRBV9	CASSVSGTDNSPLHF
TRBJ2-1	NA	TRBD1	TRBV9	CASSVGQGESYNEQFF